The present T cell receptor beta chain was sequenced within a study of control samples from healthy donors and cancer patients (dated by TCRdb to 2018 to 2020). Libraries came from the immunoSEQ multiplex PCR assay. The source is immuneACCESS, and TCRdb retained only in-frame sequences with V and J called. Part of the clones is not carried over; for the studies checked, unresolved V genes explain less than half of this, and the remainder is unexplained. The sample profile shows 150,000 to 200,000 clones; approximately 92% of them were found once. The top ten constitute approximately 1.5% of the sample. Ends trimmed: V by 3 bases, J by 0 bases; bases unmatched to a gene: 6. From cysteine to phenylalanine, the CDR3 is 15 amino acids long. The DNA shown is the 45-base CDR3, in frame from base 1. Reading the germline V gene gives CDR1 SGDLS and CDR2 YYNGEE. About this clone itself: The target of this receptor is not known. Base quality data are lacking; no much larger clone is found one base away.

The sequencing input was blood. The sequence joins TRBV9 to TRBJ2-7, with 7 central nucleotides matching TRBD1. This receptor was obtained from a young man in good health. The CDR3: CASSAHRGSSYEQYF. DNA sequence: TGTGCCAGCAGCGCCCACAGGGGTTCCTCCTACGAGCAGTACTTC. The CDR3, completed at both ends by the reference TRBV9 and TRBJ2-7 genes, gives the full variable domain DSGVTQTPKHLITATGQRVTLRCSPRSGDLSVYWYQQSLDQGLQFLIQYYNGEERAKGNILERFSAQQFPDLHSELNLSSLELGDSALYFCASSAHRGSSYEQYFGPGTRLTVT.